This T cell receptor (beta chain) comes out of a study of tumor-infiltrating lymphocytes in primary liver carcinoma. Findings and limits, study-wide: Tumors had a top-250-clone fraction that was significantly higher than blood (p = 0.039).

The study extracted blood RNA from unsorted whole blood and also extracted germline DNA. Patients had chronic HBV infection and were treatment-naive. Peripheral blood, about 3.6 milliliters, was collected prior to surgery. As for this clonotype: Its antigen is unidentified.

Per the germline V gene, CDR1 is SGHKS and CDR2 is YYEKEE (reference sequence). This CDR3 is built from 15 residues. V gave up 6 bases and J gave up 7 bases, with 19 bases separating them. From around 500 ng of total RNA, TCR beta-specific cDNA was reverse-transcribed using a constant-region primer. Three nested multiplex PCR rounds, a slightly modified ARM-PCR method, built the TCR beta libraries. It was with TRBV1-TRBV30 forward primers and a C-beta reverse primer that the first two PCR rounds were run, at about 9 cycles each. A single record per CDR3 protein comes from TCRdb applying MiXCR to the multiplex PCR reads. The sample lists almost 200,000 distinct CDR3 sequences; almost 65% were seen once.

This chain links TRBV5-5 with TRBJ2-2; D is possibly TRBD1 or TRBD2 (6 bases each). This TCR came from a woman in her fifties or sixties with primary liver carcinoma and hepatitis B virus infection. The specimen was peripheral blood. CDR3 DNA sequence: TGTGCCAGCAACTTTGGAGGGGGGAACCTCGGGGAGCTGTTTTTT. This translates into CASNFGGGNLGELFF.